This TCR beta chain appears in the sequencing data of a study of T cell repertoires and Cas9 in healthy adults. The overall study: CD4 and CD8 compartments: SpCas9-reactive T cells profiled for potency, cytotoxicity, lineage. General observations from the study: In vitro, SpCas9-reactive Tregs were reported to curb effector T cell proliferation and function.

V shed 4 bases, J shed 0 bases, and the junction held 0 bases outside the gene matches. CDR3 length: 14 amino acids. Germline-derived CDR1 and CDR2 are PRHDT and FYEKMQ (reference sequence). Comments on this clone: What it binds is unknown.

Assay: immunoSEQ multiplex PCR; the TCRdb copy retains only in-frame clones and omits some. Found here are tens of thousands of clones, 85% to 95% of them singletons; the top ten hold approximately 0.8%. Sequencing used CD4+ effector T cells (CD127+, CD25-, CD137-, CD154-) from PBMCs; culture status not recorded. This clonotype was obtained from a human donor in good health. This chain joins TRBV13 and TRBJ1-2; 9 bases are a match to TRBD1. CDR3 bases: TGTGCCAGCAGCTGGGACAGGGCTAACTATGGCTACACCTTC. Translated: CASSWDRANYGYTF.